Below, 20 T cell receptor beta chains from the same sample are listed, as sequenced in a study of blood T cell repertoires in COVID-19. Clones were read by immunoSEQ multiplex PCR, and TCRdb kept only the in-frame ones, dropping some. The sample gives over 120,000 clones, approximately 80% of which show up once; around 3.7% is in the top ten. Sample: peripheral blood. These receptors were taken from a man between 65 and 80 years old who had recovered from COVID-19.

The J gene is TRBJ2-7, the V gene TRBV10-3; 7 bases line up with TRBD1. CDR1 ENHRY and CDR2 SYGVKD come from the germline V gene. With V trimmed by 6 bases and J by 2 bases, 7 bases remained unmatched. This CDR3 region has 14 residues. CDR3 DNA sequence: TGTGCCATCAGCCGGGACAGACAAACCTACGAGCAGTACTTC. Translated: CAISRDRQTYEQYF.

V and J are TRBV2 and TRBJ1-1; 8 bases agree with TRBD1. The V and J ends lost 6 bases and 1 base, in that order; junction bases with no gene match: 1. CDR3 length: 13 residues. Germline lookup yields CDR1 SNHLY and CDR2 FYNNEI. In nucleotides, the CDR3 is TGTGCCAGCAGGGACAGGGAGAACACTGAAGCTTTCTTT. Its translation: CASRDRENTEAFF.

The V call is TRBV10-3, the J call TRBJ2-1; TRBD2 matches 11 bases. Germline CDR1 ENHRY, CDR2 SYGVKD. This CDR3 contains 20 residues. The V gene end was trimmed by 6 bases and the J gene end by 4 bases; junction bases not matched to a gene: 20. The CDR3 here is CAISQLALGLAGYPYNEQFF. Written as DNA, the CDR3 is TGTGCCATCAGCCAGCTCGCCCTTGGACTAGCGGGCTACCCTTACAATGAGCAGTTCTTC.

The CDR3 DNA sequence: TGCGCCAGCAGCCAAGCTTGGGCCTTATATGGCTACACCTTC. Translation gives CASSQAWALYGYTF. J is TRBJ1-2 and V is TRBV4-1, with D hard to call. Germline assignment: CDR1 MGHRA and CDR2 YSYEKL. Trimming left V 1 base short and J 5 bases short, with 11 bases between. This CDR3 comprises 14 residues.

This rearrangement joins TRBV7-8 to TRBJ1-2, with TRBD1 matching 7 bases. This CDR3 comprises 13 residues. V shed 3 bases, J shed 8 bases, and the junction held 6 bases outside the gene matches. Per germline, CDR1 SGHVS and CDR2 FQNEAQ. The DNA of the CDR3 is TGTGCCAGCAGCTTCTCCACAGGGGACGGCTACACCTTC. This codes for CASSFSTGDGYTF.

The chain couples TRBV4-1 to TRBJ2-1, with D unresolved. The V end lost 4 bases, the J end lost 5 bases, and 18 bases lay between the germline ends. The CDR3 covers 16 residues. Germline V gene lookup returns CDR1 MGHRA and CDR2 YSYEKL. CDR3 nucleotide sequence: TGCGCCAGCAGCCCCCCTGCGAGCGCGAGCGACAATGAGCAGTTCTTC. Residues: CASSPPASASDNEQFF.

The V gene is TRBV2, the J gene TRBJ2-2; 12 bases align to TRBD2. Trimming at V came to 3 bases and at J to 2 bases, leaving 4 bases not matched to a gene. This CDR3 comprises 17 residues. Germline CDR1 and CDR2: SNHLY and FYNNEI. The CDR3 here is CASSEPSGRANTGELFF. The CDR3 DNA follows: TGTGCCAGCAGTGAGCCTAGCGGGAGGGCCAACACCGGGGAGCTGTTTTTT.

CDR3 nucleotide sequence: TGTGCCAGCAGCTCACAGGGCGAGTTAGTAGCTTTCTTT. Translating it yields CASSSQGELVAFF. The rearrangement links TRBV12-3 or TRBV12-4 to TRBJ1-1, with D possibly matching TRBD1 (6 bases). The CDR3 covers 13 residues. Trimming left V 6 bases short and J 10 bases short, with 18 bases between.

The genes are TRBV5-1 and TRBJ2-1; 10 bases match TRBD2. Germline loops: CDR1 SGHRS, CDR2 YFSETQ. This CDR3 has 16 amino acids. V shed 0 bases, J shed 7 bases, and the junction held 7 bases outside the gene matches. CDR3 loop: CASSLEPSGSSNEQFF. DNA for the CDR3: TGCGCCAGCAGCTTGGAGCCTAGCGGGAGTTCGAATGAGCAGTTCTTC.

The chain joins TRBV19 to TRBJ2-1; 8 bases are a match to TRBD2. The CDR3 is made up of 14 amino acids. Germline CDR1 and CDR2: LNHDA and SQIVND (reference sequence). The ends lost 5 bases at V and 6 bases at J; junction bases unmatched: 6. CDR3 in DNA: TGTGCCAGTAGTCTCCCGGCGGGGGGCAATGAGCAGTTCTTC. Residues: CASSLPAGGNEQFF.

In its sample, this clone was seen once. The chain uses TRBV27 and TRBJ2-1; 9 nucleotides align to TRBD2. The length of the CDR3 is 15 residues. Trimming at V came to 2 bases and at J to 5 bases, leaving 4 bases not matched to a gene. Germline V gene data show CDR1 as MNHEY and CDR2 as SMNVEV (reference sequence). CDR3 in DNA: TGTGCCAGCAGTTTACAGGCTAGCGGGGACAATGAGCAGTTCTTC. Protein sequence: CASSLQASGDNEQFF.

The CDR3 is CASSLSGQGDGYNEQFF. In DNA form, the CDR3 reads TGTGCCAGCAGTTTATCGGGGCAGGGTGACGGCTACAATGAGCAGTTCTTC. This chain links TRBV27 with TRBJ2-1; D might be TRBD1 (5 bases). The germline V gene encodes CDR1 MNHEY and CDR2 SMNVEV (reference sequence). V was pared by 0 bases and J by 3 bases, with 15 bases between. The CDR3 length is 17 residues.

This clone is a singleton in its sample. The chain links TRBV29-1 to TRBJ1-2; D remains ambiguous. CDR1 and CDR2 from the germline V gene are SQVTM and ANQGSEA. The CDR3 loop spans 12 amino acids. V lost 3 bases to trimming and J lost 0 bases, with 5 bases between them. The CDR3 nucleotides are TGCAGCGTTGATGCGGCTAACTATGGCTACACCTTC. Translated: CSVDAANYGYTF.

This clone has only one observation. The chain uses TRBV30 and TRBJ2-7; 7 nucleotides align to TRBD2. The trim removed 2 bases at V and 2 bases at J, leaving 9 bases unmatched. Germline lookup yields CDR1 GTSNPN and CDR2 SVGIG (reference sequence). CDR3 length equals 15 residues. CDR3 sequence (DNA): TGTGCCTGGAGTTCGGGTAGCGGGCCCGCCTACGAGCAGTACTTC. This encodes CAWSSGSGPAYEQYF.

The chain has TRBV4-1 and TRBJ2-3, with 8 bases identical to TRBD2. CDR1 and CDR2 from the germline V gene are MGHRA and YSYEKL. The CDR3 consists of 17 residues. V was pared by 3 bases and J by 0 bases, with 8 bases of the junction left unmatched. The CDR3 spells CASSHGASGGSTDTQYF. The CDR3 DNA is TGCGCCAGCAGCCACGGGGCCTCGGGAGGGAGCACAGATACGCAGTATTTT.

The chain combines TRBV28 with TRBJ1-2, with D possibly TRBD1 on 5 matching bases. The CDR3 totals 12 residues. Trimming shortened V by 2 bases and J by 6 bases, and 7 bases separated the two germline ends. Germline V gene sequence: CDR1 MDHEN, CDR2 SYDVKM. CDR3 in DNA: TGTGCCAGCAGTTTACTAGGGGATGGCTACACCTTC. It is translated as CASSLLGDGYTF.

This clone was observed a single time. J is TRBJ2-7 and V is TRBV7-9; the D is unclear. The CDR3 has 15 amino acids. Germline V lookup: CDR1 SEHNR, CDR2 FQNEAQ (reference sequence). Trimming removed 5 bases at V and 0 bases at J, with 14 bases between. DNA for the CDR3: TGTGCCAGCAGCCCCCGACTGAGGAGCTCCTACGAGCAGTACTTC. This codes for CASSPRLRSSYEQYF.

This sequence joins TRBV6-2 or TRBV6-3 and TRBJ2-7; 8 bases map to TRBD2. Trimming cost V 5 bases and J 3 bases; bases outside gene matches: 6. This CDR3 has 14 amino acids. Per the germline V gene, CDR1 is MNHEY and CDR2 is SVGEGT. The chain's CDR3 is CASSGGGMSYEQYF. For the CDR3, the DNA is TGTGCCAGCAGTGGCGGGGGGATGAGCTACGAGCAGTACTTC.

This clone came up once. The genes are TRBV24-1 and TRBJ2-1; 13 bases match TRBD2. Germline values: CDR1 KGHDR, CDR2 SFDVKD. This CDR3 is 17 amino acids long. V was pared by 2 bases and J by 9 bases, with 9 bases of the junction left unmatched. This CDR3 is CATSDSRTSGRAGEQFF. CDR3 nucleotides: TGTGCCACCAGTGATTCCCGAACTAGCGGGAGGGCCGGTGAGCAGTTCTTC.

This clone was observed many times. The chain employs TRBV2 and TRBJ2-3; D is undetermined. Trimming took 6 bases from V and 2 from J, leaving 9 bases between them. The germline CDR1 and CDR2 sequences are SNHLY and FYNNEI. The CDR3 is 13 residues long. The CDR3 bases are TGTGCCAGCAGCGTTCCTTTCACAGATACGCAGTATTTT. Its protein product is CASSVPFTDTQYF. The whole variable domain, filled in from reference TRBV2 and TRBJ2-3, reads EPEVTQTPSHQVTQMGQEVILRCVPISNHLYFYWYRQILGQKVEFLVSFYNNEISEKSEIFDDQFSVERPDGSNFTLKIRSTKLEDSAMYFCASSVPFTDTQYFGPGTRLTVL.